The clone carrying this TCR beta chain was detected ten times or more. What it binds is not known. The CDR3 runs to 15 residues. The germline V gene has CDR1 DFQATT and CDR2 SNEGSKA (reference sequence). V gave up 1 base and J gave up 7 bases; unmatched junction bases: 9. Template switching created a universal primer site, and the cDNA included unique molecular identifiers. TCRdb fed the 5' RACE reads into MiXCR, producing one record per CDR3 protein. The sample has around 240,000 distinct CDR3 sequences; approximately 10% are singletons. This sample was included in a study of identical twins. Findings and limits, study-wide: High-abundance cord blood beta clonotypes had fewer insertions; memory repertoires showed none.

This receptor was identified in a man between 50 and 59 years old in good health. The sequenced sample was memory T cells sorted from blood. V gene TRBV20-1 combines with J gene TRBJ2-1; TRBD2 matches at 8 bases. The chain's CDR3 is CSARATGTRMNEQFF. The CDR3 nucleotides read TGCAGTGCTAGAGCGACCGGGACTAGAATGAATGAGCAGTTCTTC.